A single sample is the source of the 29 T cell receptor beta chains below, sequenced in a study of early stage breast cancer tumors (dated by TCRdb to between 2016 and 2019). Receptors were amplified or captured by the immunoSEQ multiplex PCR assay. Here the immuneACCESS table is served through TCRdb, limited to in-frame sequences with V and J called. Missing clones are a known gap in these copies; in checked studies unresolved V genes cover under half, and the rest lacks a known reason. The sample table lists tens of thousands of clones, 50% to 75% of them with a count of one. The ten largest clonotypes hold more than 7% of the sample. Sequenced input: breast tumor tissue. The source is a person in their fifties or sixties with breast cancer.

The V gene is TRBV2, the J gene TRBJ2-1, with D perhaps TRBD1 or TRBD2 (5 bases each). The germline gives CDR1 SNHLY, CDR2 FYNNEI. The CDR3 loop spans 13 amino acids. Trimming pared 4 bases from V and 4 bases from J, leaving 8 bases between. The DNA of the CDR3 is TGTGCCAGCAGTGTCGGGGCATACAATGAGCAGTTCTTC. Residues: CASSVGAYNEQFF.

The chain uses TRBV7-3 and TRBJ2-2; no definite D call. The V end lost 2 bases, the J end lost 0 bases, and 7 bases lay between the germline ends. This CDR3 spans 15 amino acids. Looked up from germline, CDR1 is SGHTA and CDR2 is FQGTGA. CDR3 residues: CASSLFASNTGELFF. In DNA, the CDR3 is TGTGCCAGCAGCTTATTTGCCTCGAACACCGGGGAGCTGTTTTTT.

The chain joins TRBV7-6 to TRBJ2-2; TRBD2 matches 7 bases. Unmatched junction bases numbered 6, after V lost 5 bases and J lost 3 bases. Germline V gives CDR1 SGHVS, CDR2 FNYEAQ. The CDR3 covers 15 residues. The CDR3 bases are TGTGCCAGCAGCCGGGGAGGGCCTGACACCGGGGAGCTGTTTTTT. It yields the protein CASSRGGPDTGELFF.

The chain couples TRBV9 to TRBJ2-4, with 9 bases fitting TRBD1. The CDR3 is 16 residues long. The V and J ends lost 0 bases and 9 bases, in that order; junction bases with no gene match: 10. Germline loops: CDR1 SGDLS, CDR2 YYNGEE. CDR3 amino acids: CASSVAADRGFSIQYF. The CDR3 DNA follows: TGTGCCAGCAGCGTAGCCGCGGACAGGGGCTTTTCCATTCAGTACTTC.

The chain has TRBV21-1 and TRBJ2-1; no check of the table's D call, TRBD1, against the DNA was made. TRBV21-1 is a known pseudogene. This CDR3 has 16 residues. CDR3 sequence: CASSKRWDSSYNEQFF. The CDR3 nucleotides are TGTGCCAGCAGCAAAAGATGGGACAGTTCCTACAATGAGCAGTTCTTC.

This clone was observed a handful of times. CDR3: CASSLTLTGTDTQYF. The CDR3 nucleotides are TGTGCCAGCAGTCTGACCCTAACGGGCACAGATACGCAGTATTTT. This sequence joins TRBV27 and TRBJ2-3; D gene unclear. Between the trimmed V and J ends, which lost 5 bases and 1 base, there was a span of 13 bases. Germline CDR1 reads MNHEY; CDR2 reads SMNVEV (reference sequence). The CDR3 loop spans 15 amino acids.

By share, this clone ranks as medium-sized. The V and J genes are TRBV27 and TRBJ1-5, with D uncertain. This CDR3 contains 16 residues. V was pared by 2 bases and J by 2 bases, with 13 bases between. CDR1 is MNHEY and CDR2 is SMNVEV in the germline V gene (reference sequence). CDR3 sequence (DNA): TGTGCCAGCAGTTTACTGGGGAGTAGTGGCAATCAGCCCCAGCATTTT. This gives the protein CASSLLGSSGNQPQHF.

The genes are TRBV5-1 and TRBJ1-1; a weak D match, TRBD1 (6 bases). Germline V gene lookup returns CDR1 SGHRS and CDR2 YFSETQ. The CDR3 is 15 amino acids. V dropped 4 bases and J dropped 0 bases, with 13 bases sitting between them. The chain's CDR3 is CASSLAWGLNTEAFF. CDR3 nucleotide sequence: TGCGCCAGCAGCCTTGCTTGGGGGCTGAACACTGAAGCTTTCTTT.

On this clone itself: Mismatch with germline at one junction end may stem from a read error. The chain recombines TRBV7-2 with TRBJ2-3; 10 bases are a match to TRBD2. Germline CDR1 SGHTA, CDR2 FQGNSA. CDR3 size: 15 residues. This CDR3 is CASSLAGVNTDTQYF. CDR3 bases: TGTGCCAGCAGCCTAGCGGGGGTAAACACAGATACGCAGTATTTT. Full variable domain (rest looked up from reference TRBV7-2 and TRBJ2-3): GAGVSQSPSNKVTEKGKDVELRCDPISGHTALYWYRQSLGQGLEFLIYFQGNSAPDKSGLPSDRFSAERTGGSVSTLTIQRTQQEDSAVYLCASSLAGVNTDTQYFGPGTRLTVL.

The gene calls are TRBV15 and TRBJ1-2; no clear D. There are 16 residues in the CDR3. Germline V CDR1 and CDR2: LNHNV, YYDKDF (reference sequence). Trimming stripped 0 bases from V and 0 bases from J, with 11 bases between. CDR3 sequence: CATSRDRVIPNYGYTF. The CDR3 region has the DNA TGTGCCACCAGCAGAGATAGAGTAATCCCTAACTATGGCTACACCTTC.

CDR3 amino acids: CASVLGQGFLKAKGENTGELFF. CDR3 nucleotides: TGTGCCAGTGTTCTGGGACAGGGGTTTTTAAAAGCGAAGGGAGAGAACACCGGGGAGCTGTTTTTT. The chain recombines TRBV19 with TRBJ2-2; 10 nucleotides agree with TRBD1. Germline lookup yields CDR1 LNHDA and CDR2 SQIVND (reference sequence). The V and J ends lost 8 bases and 1 base, in that order; junction bases with no gene match: 25. The CDR3 sequence is 22 residues long.

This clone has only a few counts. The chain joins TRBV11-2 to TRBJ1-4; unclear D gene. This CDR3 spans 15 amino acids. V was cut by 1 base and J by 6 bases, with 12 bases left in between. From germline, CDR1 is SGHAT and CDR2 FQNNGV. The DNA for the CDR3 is TGTGCCAGCAGCTTAGGGCAGGTTGAAGATGAAAAACTGTTTTTT. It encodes CASSLGQVEDEKLFF. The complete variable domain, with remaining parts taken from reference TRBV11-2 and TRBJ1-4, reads EAGVAQSPRYKIIEKRQSVAFWCNPISGHATLYWYQQILGQGPKLLIQFQNNGVVDDSQLPKDRFSAERLKGVDSTLKIQPAKLEDSAVYLCASSLGQVEDEKLFFGSGTQLSVL.

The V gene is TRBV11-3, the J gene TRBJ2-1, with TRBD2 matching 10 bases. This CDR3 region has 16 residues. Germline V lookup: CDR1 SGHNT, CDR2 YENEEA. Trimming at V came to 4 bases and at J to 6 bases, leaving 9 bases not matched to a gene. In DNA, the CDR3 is TGTGCCAGCAGCTCCGGAGGACTAGCGGATAGCAATGAGCAGTTCTTC. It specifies CASSSGGLADSNEQFF.

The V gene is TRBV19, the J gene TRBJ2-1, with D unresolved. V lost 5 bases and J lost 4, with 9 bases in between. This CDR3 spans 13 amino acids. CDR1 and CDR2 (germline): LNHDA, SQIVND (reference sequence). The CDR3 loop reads CASSSPLYNEQFF. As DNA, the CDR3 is TGTGCCAGTAGTTCTCCACTTTACAATGAGCAGTTCTTC.

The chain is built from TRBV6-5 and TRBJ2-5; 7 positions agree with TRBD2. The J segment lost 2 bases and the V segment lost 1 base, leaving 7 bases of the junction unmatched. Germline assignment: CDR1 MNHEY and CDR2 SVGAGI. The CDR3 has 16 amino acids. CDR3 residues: CASSYLGLAEQETQYF. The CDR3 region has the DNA TGTGCCAGCAGTTACTTGGGCCTAGCGGAACAAGAGACCCAGTACTTC.

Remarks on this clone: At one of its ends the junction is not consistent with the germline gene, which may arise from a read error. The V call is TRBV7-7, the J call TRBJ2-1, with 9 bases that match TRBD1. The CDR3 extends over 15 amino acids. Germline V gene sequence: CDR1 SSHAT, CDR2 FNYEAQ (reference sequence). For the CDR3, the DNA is TGTGCTAGCAGCTTAGATGGGACAGGGCCTAGTGAGCAGTTCTTC. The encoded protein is CASSLDGTGPSEQFF.

The CDR3 is CASSELASSTDTQYF. Written as DNA, the CDR3 is TGTGCCAGCAGTGAACTAGCGTCTAGCACAGATACGCAGTATTTT. This rearrangement joins TRBV6-4 to TRBJ2-3; TRBD2 matches 7 bases. This CDR3 comprises 15 residues. Unmatched junction bases numbered 3, after V lost 3 bases and J lost 0 bases. Looked up from germline, CDR1 is MRHNA and CDR2 is SNTAGT.

CDR3 region: CASSSVGFGYEQYF. The CDR3 nucleotides are TGTGCCAGCAGCTCCGTCGGGTTCGGATACGAGCAGTACTTC. V is TRBV5-5 and J is TRBJ2-7; no clear D. The CDR3 totals 14 residues. Germline values: CDR1 SGHKS, CDR2 YYEKEE (reference sequence). V was clipped by 3 bases and J by 4 bases, with 14 bases between them.

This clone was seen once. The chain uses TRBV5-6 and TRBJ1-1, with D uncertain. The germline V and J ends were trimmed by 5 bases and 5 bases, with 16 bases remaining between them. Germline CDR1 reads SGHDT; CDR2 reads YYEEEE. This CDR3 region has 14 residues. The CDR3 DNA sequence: TGTGCCAGCAGAGAATGGGTGTTTTCTACTGAAGCTTTCTTT. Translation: CASREWVFSTEAFF.

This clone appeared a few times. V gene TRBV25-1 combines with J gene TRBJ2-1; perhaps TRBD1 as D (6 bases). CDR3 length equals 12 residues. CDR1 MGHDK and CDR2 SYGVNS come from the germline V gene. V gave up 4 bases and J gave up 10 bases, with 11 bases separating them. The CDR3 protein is CASSVGALEQFF. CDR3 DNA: TGTGCCAGCAGTGTGGGGGCTTTAGAGCAGTTCTTC.

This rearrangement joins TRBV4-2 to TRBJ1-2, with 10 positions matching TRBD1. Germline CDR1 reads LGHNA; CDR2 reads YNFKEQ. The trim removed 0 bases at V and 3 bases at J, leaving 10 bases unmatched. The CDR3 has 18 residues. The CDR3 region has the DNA TGTGCCAGCAGCCAAGACCCCTTAAGCGGGACAGGGGACTATGGCTACACCTTC. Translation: CASSQDPLSGTGDYGYTF.

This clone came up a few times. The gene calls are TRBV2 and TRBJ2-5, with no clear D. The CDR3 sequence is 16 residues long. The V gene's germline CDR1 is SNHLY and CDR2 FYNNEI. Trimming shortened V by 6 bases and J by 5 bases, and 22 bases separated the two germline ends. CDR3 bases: TGTGCCAGCAGGGCGAAACCGGACGTATGGGTCGAGACCCAGTACTTC. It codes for CASRAKPDVWVETQYF.

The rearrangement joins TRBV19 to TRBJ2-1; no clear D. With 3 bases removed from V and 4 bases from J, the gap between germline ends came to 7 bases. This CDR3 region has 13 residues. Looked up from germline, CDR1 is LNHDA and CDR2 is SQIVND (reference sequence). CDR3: CASSMTVYNEQFF. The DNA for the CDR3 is TGTGCCAGTAGTATGACCGTTTACAATGAGCAGTTCTTC.

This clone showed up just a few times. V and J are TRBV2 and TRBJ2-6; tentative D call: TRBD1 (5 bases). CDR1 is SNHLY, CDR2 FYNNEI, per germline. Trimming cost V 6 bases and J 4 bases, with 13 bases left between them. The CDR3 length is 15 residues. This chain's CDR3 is CASSEQVAGANVLTF. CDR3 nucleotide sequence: TGTGCCAGCAGCGAACAGGTAGCCGGGGCCAACGTCCTGACTTTC. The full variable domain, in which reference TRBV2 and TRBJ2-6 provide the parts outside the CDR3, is EPEVTQTPSHQVTQMGQEVILRCVPISNHLYFYWYRQILGQKVEFLVSFYNNEISEKSEIFDDQFSVERPDGSNFTLKIRSTKLEDSAMYFCASSEQVAGANVLTFGAGSRLTVL.

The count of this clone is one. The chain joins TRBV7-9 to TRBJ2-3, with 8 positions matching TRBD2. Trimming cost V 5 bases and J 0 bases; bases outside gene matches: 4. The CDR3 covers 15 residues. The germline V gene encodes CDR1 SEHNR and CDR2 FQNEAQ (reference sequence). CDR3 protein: CASSVTGGSTDTQYF. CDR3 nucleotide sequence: TGTGCCAGCAGCGTTACGGGGGGGAGCACAGATACGCAGTATTTT.

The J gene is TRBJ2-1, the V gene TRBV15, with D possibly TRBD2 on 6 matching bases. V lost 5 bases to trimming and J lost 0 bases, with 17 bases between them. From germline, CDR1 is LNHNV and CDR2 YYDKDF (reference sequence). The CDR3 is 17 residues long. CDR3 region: CATSGGLLASSYNEQFF. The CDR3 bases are TGTGCCACCAGCGGCGGCTTACTAGCCAGCTCCTACAATGAGCAGTTCTTC.

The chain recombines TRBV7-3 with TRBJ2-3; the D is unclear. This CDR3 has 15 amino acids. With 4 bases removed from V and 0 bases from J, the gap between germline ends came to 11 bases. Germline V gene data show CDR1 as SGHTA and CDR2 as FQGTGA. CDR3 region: CASSYDGASTDTQYF. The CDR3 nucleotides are TGTGCCAGCAGCTATGACGGAGCTAGCACAGATACGCAGTATTTT.

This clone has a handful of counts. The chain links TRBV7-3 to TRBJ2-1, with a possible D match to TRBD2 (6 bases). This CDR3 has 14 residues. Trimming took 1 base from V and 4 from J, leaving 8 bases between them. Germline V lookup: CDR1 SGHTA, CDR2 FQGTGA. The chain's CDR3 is CASSLNSGYNEQFF. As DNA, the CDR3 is TGTGCCAGCAGCTTAAACAGCGGGTACAATGAGCAGTTCTTC.

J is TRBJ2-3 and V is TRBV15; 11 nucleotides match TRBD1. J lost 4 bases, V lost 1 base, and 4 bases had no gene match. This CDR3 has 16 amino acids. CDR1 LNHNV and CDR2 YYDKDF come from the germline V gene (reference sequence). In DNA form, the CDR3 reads TGTGCCACCAGCAGAGCCGGACAGGGGGCTTCAGATACGCAGTATTTT. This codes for CATSRAGQGASDTQYF.